A selection of T cell receptor beta chains follows, all from one sample in a study of shared T cell receptors in the human thymus. Produced via immunoSEQ multiplex PCR; TCRdb's table is partial and in-frame only. The table lists more than 550,000 clones, over 75% of them singletons, with around 0.0099% in the top ten. The same sample was also used in a study of human thymus T cells.

Sequenced material: thymocytes. These receptors were taken from a girl under three years old with a congenital heart defect. Both conserved end residues are part of each CDR3. A D gene is named only where the DNA matches it firmly. Rows give clone size only sometimes, using once, few, many, or a class for an expanded clone.

- | TRBJ1-1 | TRBV9 | - | TGTGCCAGCAGCGTAGGGTGGCAAGACACTGAAGCTTTCTTT | CASSVGWQDTEAFF
few | TRBJ1-1 | TRBV11-2 | - | TGTGCCAGCAGCTTGGAGCGAAACACTGAAGCTTTCTTT | CASSLERNTEAFF
few | TRBJ1-2 | TRBV28 | TRBD1 | TGTGCCAGCAGACAACAGGGGCCTCCTTATGGCTACACCTTC | CASRQQGPPYGYTF
- | TRBJ2-3 | TRBV5-4 | TRBD2 | TGTGCCAGCAGCTCCGACGGGAAAAGCGGGGCGCCGATCATCACAGATACGCAGTATTTT | CASSSDGKSGAPIITDTQYF
- | TRBJ1-5 | TRBV27 | TRBD1 | TGTGCCAGCAGTGCAACCGGGACAGTAAACAATCAGCCCCAGCATTTT | CASSATGTVNNQPQHF
- | TRBJ1-2 | TRBV18 | TRBD1 | TGTGCCAGCTCACCAGGGACAGACCATGGCTACACCTTC | CASSPGTDHGYTF
few | TRBJ1-6 | TRBV28 | - | TGTGCCAGCAGTTTGGCGTACGGGGGGGTTTTTGTCTCCTATAATTCACCCCTCCACTTT | CASSLAYGGVFVSYNSPLHF
- | TRBJ2-7 | TRBV19 | - | TGTGCCAGTAGTATATCTGCCCAGGCCTCTCGGGAGCAGTACTTC | CASSISAQASREQYF
- | TRBJ1-2 | TRBV27 | - | TGTGCCAGCAGTTTAGAGTTTGCGGGGTCAGGCTATGGCTACACCTTC | CASSLEFAGSGYGYTF
- | TRBJ2-7 | TRBV6-5 | TRBD1 | TGTGCCAGCAGAGCTGACAGGGCACCATACGAGCAGTACTTC | CASRADRAPYEQYF
- | TRBJ1-2 | TRBV4-1 | - | TGCGCCAGCAGCCAAGAACGTGGCGACGGGTATGGCTACACCTTC | CASSQERGDGYGYTF
few | TRBJ2-6 | TRBV7-4 | - | TGTGCCAGCAGCCGCCCAGGGTGGGGGGCCAACGTCCTGACTTTC | CASSRPGWGANVLTF
few | TRBJ2-5 | TRBV2 | TRBD1 | TGTGCCAGCAGCGAGACAGGGGGCCAAGAGACCCAGTACTTC | CASSETGGQETQYF
- | TRBJ1-1 | TRBV6-1 | - | TGTGCCAGCAGTGAAGCAAGGCAGGGTGAGGCTGAAGCTTTCTTT | CASSEARQGEAEAFF
- | TRBJ1-5 | TRBV7-2 | - | TGTGCCAGCAGCTTAGAGCACGTAAGCAATCAGCCCCAGCATTTT | CASSLEHVSNQPQHF
- | TRBJ1-2 | TRBV9 | - | TGTGCCAGCACCTCCCGGGGGGGTTACGGCTACACCTTC | CASTSRGGYGYTF
- | TRBJ2-4 | TRBV5-8 | - | TGTGCCAGCAGCTTCGGACCGGACAGAGCCAAAAACATTCAGTACTTC | CASSFGPDRAKNIQYF
- | TRBJ1-4 | TRBV5-1 | TRBD1 | TGCGCCAGCAGCTACCGGGACAGGTTTGCAACTAATGAAAAACTGTTTTTT | CASSYRDRFATNEKLFF
- | TRBJ2-7 | TRBV27 | - | TGTGCCAGTCCCCTCTACGAGCAGTACTTC | CASPLYEQYF
- | TRBJ2-7 | TRBV12-5 | - | TGTGCTAGTGGTTTGGTCGACGGACAGCGCGAGGTAACCTACGAGCAGTACTTC | CASGLVDGQREVTYEQYF
once | TRBJ2-7 | TRBV25-1 | TRBD1 | TGTGCCAGCAGTGATGACGGGACAGGGGTCCACGAGCAGTACTTC | CASSDDGTGVHEQYF
- | TRBJ2-5 | TRBV5-4 | - | TGTGCCAGCAGCTCCCTTTACGACAGGCTCGGAGAGACCCAGTACTTC | CASSSLYDRLGETQYF
- | TRBJ2-7 | TRBV7-9 | TRBD1 | TGTGCCAGCAGCCCCACAGACCCGGGACAGGGGTGGCGGACGGGGGAGCAGTACTTC | CASSPTDPGQGWRTGEQYF
- | TRBJ1-1 | TRBV5-4 | - | TGTGCCAGCAGCTTTGGGGGGGGAACCCTCTCCACTGAAGCTTTCTTT | CASSFGGGTLSTEAFF
- | TRBJ2-1 | TRBV5-4 | - | TGTGCCAGCAGCTTGGATGGGGGGAGACATGAGCAGTTCTTC | CASSLDGGRHEQFF
- | TRBJ1-5 | TRBV27 | - | TGTGCCAGCAGCCCGGGAGACGGGGGACAGCCCCAGCATTTT | CASSPGDGGQPQHF
few | TRBJ1-1 | TRBV7-9 | TRBD1 | TGTGCCAGCAGCTTGGGGACAGGGGTCACTGAAGCTTTCTTT | CASSLGTGVTEAFF
- | TRBJ2-1 | TRBV5-6 | - | TGTGCCAGCAGCTCAAACAATGAGCAGTTCTTC | CASSSNNEQFF
- | TRBJ1-3 | TRBV18 | TRBD1 | TGTGCCAGCTCACCCCGGGACAGGGGGCTACCTGGAAACACCATATATTTT | CASSPRDRGLPGNTIYF
once | TRBJ2-2 | TRBV6-5 | TRBD1 | TGTGCCAGCAGTTACCCCACAGGGGGGAGCACCGGGGAGCTGTTTTTT | CASSYPTGGSTGELFF
once | TRBJ2-1 | TRBV15 | - | TGTGCCACCAGCACTACTCAAGTACTTCCCTACAATGAGCAGTTCTTC | CATSTTQVLPYNEQFF
few | TRBJ1-2 | TRBV5-6 | TRBD1 | TGTGCCAGCAGCTCGCCCCTAGGGGGCGTGGGCTACACCTTC | CASSSPLGGVGYTF
- | TRBJ1-1 | TRBV6-5 | - | TGTGCCAGCAGTTACCTCCCGTCAGGGCTAGGCATGGCTTTCTTT | CASSYLPSGLGMAFF
- | TRBJ1-5 | TRBV7-9 | - | TGTGCCAGCAGCCTCGGCGGTGGACAGCCCCAGCATTTT | CASSLGGGQPQHF
- | TRBJ2-1 | TRBV23-1 | TRBD2 | TGCGCCAGCAGTCAAAGGAGCGGGGGAGGTAAATACAATGAGCAGTTCTTC | CASSQRSGGGKYNEQFF
few | TRBJ1-5 | TRBV4-1 | TRBD1 | TGCGCCAGCAGCCAAGCCCTAGACAGGGTAGGTCAGCCCCAGCATTTT | CASSQALDRVGQPQHF
- | TRBJ1-6 | TRBV6-1 | - | TGTGCCAGCAATGAGGAGAATTCACCCCTCCACTTT | CASNEENSPLHF
- | TRBJ2-2 | TRBV15 | - | TGTGCCACCAGCAGGGGGACAGGGGAGCTGTTTTTT | CATSRGTGELFF
- | TRBJ1-5 | TRBV4-3 | - | TGCGCCAGCAGCCAAAGCCAGGGAAGTCAGCCCCAGCATTTT | CASSQSQGSQPQHF
- | TRBJ2-1 | TRBV11-2 | - | TGTGCCAGCAGCTCGGTTAGCGGCTACAATGAGCAGTTCTTC | CASSSVSGYNEQFF
- | TRBJ2-1 | TRBV29-1 | TRBD1 | TGCAGCGTTGATCTCTGCCGGGACAGAAGTAACTACAATGAGCAGTTCTTC | CSVDLCRDRSNYNEQFF
- | TRBJ1-1 | TRBV5-8 | TRBD1 | TGTGCCAGCAGCTTGGTCGCAGGGGGGAAGTTGGACACTGAAGCTTTCTTT | CASSLVAGGKLDTEAFF
- | TRBJ2-7 | TRBV28 | - | TGTGCCAGCAGCCTACGCGACCGGGGTTACGAGCAGTACTTC | CASSLRDRGYEQYF
few | TRBJ1-2 | TRBV27 | TRBD1 | TGTGCCAGCAGGACAGGGGACCACTATGGCTACACCTTC | CASRTGDHYGYTF
few | TRBJ1-5 | TRBV4-3 | TRBD1 | TGCGCCAGCAGCCAAGACCGAAAAGGGCTGGGACAGGGGAACAATCAGCCCCAGCATTTT | CASSQDRKGLGQGNNQPQHF
once | TRBJ2-1 | TRBV28 | TRBD1 | TGTGCCAGCAGTTTTGATCGAGGGGGCGGTGAGCAGTTCTTC | CASSFDRGGGEQFF
- | TRBJ1-1 | TRBV14 | - | TGTGCCAGCAGCCAAGGGGAGATGGGCACTGAAGCTTTCTTT | CASSQGEMGTEAFF
few | TRBJ1-3 | TRBV15 | TRBD1 | TGTGCCACCAGAAGCCTAGGACAGGGGATCGCTGGAAACACCATATATTTT | CATRSLGQGIAGNTIYF
few | TRBJ2-2 | TRBV7-6 | TRBD2 | TGTGCCAGCAGCAAACGACTAGCGGGAAGGACCGGGGAGCTGTTTTTT | CASSKRLAGRTGELFF
- | TRBJ2-7 | TRBV9 | - | TGTGCCAGCAGCGGCGGCGGGCGGTGGGTCAGCTCCTACGAGCAGTACTTC | CASSGGGRWVSSYEQYF
- | TRBJ1-1 | TRBV7-8 | TRBD1 | TGTGCCAGCAGCTTAGGGGGGGGGACAGGGGGCACTGAAGCTTTCTTT | CASSLGGGTGGTEAFF
- | TRBJ1-1 | TRBV27 | TRBD1 | TGTGCCAGCAGCCGGGACAGGCCCCTCACTGAAGCTTTCTTT | CASSRDRPLTEAFF
- | TRBJ1-2 | TRBV18 | TRBD1 | TGTGCCAGCTCACCAAGTATGGGACAGGGTCCCTATGGCTACACCTTC | CASSPSMGQGPYGYTF
- | TRBJ2-3 | TRBV25-1 | TRBD2 | TGTGCCAGCAGTGAAAGGGTTAGCGGGGACCAAGATACGCAGTATTTT | CASSERVSGDQDTQYF
- | TRBJ1-1 | TRBV4-3 | - | TGCGCCAGCAGCGAAGGGGTCAGGACTGAAGCTTTCTTT | CASSEGVRTEAFF